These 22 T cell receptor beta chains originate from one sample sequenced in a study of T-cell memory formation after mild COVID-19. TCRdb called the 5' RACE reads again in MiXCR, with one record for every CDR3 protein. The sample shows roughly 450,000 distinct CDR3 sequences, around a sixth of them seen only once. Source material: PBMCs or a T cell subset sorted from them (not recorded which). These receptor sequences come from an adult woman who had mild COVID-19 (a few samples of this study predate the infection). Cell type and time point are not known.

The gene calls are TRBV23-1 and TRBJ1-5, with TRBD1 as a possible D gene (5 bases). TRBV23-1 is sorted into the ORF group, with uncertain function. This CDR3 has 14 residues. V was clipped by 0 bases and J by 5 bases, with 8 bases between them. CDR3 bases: TGCGCCAGCAGTCAATCCGGGACCCATCAGCCCCAGCATTTT. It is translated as CASSQSGTHQPQHF.

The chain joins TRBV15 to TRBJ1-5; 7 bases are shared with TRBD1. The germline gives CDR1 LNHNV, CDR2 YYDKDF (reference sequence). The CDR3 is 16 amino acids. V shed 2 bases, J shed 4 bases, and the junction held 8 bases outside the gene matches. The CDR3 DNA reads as TGTGCCACCAGCAGACGTAAACAGGGGCCGAATCAGCCCCAGCATTTT. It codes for CATSRRKQGPNQPQHF.

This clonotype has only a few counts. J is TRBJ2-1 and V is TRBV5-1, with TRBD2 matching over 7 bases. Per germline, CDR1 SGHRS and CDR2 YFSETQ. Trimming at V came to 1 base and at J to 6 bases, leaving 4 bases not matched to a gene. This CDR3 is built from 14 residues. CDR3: CASSLLTSVNEQFF. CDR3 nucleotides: TGCGCCAGCAGCTTGTTAACTAGCGTCAATGAGCAGTTCTTC.

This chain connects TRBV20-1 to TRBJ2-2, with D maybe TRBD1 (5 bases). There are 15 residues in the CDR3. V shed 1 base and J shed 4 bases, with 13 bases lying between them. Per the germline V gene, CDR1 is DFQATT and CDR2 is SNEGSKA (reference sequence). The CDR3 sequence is CSARGQFGGTGELFF. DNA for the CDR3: TGCAGTGCTAGAGGACAGTTCGGTGGCACCGGGGAGCTGTTTTTT.

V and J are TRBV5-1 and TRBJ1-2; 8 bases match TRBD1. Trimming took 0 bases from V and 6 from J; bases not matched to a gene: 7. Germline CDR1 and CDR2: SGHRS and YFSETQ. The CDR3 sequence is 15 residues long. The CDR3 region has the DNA TGCGCCAGCAGCTTGGAGATCCCACAGGGGGATGGCTACACCTTC. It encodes CASSLEIPQGDGYTF. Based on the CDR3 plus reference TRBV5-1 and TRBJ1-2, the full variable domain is KAGVTQTPRYLIKTRGQQVTLSCSPISGHRSVSWYQQTPGQGLQFLFEYFSETQRNKGNFPGRFSGRQFSNSRSEMNVSTLELGDSALYLCASSLEIPQGDGYTFGSGTRLTVV.

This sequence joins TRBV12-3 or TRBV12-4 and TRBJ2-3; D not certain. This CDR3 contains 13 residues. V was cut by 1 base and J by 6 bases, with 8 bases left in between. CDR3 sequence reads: CASSLGDVDTQYF. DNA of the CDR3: TGTGCCAGCAGTTTAGGTGACGTGGATACGCAGTATTTT.

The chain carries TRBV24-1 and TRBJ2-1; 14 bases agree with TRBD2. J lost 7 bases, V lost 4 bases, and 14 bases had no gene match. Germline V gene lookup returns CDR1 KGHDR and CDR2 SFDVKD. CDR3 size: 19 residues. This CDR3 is CATSDLGTSGSSGLNEQFF. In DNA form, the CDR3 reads TGTGCCACCAGTGACCTCGGGACTAGCGGGAGTTCAGGTTTGAATGAGCAGTTCTTC.

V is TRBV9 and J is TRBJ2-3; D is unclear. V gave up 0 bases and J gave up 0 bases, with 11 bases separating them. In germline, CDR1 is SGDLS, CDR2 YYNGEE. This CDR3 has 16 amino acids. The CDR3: CASSVEDGRSTDTQYF. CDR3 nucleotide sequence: TGTGCCAGCAGCGTAGAGGACGGACGGAGCACAGATACGCAGTATTTT.

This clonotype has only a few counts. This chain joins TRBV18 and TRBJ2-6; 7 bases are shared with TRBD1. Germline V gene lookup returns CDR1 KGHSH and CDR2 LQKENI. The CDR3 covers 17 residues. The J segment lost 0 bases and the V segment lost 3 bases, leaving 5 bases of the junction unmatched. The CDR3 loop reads CASSPGQVFSGANVLTF. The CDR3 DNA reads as TGTGCCAGCTCACCCGGACAGGTTTTCTCTGGGGCCAACGTCCTGACTTTC.

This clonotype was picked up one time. CDR3 bases: TGTGCCAGCAGCCAAGGACTAGCGGGAGGGAGCACAGATACGCAGTATTTT. Encoded protein: CASSQGLAGGSTDTQYF. This chain links TRBV14 with TRBJ2-3, with 14 bases matching TRBD2. Germline V gene sequence: CDR1 SGHDN, CDR2 FVKESK. Trimming removed 1 base from V and 0 bases from J; junction bases left unmatched: 0. This CDR3 contains 17 residues.

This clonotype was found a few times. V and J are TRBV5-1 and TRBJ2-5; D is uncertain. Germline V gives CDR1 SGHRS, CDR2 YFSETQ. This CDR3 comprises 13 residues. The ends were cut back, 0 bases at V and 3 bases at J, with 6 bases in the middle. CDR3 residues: CASSLAAKETQYF. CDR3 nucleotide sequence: TGCGCCAGCAGCTTGGCGGCCAAAGAGACCCAGTACTTC.

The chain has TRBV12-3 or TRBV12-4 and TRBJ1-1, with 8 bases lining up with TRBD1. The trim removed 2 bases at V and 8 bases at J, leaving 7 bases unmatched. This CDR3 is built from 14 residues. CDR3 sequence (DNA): TGTGCCAGCAGTTTACAGGGGGCCATCCCAGAAGCTTTCTTT. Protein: CASSLQGAIPEAFF.

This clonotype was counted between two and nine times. The CDR3 nucleotides read TGTGCCAGCAGCCCGAACTTTGGCGGGCACAATAGGAATGAGCAGTTCTTC. It translates to CASSPNFGGHNRNEQFF. The V gene is TRBV7-2, the J gene TRBJ2-1; D is possibly TRBD2 (5 bases). The CDR3 loop spans 17 amino acids. CDR1 and CDR2 (germline): SGHTA, FQGNSA. Trimming pared 5 bases from V and 7 bases from J, leaving 24 bases between.

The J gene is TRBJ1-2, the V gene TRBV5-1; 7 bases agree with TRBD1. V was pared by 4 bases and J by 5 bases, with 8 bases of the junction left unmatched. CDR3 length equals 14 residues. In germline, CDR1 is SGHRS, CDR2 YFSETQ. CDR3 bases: TGCGCCAGCAGCAGAGAAGGACAGGCTTATGGCTACACCTTC. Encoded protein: CASSREGQAYGYTF.

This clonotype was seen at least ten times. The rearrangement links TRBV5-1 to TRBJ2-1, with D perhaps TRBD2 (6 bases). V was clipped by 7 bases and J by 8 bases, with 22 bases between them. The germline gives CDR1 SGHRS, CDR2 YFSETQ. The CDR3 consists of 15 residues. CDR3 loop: CASGPTGLAGHEQFF. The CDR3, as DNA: TGCGCCAGCGGCCCCACTGGGCTCGCGGGACATGAGCAGTTCTTC.

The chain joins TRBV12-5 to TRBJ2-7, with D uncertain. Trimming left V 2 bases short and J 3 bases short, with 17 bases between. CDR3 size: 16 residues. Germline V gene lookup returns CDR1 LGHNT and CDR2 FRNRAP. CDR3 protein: CASGLQLTRSNYEQYF. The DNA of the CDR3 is TGTGCTAGTGGTTTGCAGCTAACGAGATCCAACTACGAGCAGTACTTC.

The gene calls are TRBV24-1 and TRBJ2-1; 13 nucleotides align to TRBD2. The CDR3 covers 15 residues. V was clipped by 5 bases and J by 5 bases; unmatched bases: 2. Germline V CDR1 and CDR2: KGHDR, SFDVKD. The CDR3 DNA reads TGTGCCACCAGTGGGACTAGCGGGGGTCACAATGAGCAGTTCTTC. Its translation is CATSGTSGGHNEQFF.

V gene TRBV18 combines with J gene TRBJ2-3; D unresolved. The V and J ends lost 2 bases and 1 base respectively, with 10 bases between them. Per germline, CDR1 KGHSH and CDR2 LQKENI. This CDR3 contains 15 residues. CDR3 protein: CASSPVSAGTDTQYF. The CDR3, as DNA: TGTGCCAGCTCACCAGTGTCAGCCGGCACAGATACGCAGTATTTT. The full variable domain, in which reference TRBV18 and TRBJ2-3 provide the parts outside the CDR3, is NAGVMQNPRHLVRRRGQEARLRCSPMKGHSHVYWYRQLPEEGLKFMVYLQKENIIDESGMPKERFSAEFPKEGPSILRIQQVVRGDSAAYFCASSPVSAGTDTQYFGPGTRLTVL.

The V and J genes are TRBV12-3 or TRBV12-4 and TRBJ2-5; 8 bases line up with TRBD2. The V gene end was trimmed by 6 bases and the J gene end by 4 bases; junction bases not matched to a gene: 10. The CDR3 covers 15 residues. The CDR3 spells CASSPGLVGGETQYF. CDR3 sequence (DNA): TGTGCCAGCAGCCCGGGACTAGTAGGGGGAGAGACCCAGTACTTC.

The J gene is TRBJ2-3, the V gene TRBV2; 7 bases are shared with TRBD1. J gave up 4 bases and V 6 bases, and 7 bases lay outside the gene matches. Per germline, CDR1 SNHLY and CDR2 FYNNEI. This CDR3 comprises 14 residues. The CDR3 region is CASSRQGSSDTQYF. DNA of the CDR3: TGTGCCAGCAGCCGACAGGGATCGTCAGATACGCAGTATTTT.

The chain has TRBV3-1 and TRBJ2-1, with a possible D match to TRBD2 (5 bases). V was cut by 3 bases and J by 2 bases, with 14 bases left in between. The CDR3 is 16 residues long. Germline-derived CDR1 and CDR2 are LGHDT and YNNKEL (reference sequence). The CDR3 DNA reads TGTGCCAGCAGCCATCGGCGAAGTAGCGCCTACAATGAGCAGTTCTTC. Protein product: CASSHRRSSAYNEQFF.

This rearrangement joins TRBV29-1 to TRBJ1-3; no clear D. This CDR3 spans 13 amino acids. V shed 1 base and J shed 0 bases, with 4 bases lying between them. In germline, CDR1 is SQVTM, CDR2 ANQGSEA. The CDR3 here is CSVEVGSGNTIYF. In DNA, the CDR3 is TGCAGCGTTGAAGTAGGCTCTGGAAACACCATATATTTT.